These 30 T cell receptor beta chains were sequenced from one sample in a study of T cell responses to AZD1222 COVID-19 vaccine. TCRdb's copy holds only in-frame clones and misses some; the assay was immunoSEQ multiplex PCR. The top ten hold about 1.6% of the sample, which has 160,000 or so clones, approximately 91% seen once. The specimen comprised peripheral blood, sampled 28 days after the second AZD1222 dose. The origin of the receptors is an adult who received the AZD1222 COVID-19 vaccine.

DNA of the CDR3: TGTGCTAGTGGTTTGGGCTACGAGCAGTACTTC. Translated: CASGLGYEQYF. The gene calls are TRBV12-5 and TRBJ2-7; D ambiguous. V dropped 1 base and J dropped 3 bases, with 1 base sitting between them. CDR1 is LGHNT and CDR2 is FRNRAP in the germline V gene. The CDR3 sequence is 11 residues long. The whole variable domain, remainder taken from reference TRBV12-5 and TRBJ2-7, is DARVTQTPRHKVTEMGQEVTMRCQPILGHNTVFWYRQTMMQGLELLAYFRNRAPLDDSGMPKDRFSAEMPDATLATLKIQPSEPRDSAVYFCASGLGYEQYFGPGTRLTVT.

The chain couples TRBV29-1 to TRBJ1-2, with TRBD1 matching 9 bases. The CDR3 totals 10 residues. With 7 bases clipped from V and 11 bases from J, the junction kept 5 bases outside the gene matches. CDR1 is SQVTM, CDR2 ANQGSEA, per germline. The CDR3 region has the DNA TGCAGCGCTACAGGGGGCTATTACACCTTC. Residues: CSATGGYYTF.

This sequence joins TRBV19 and TRBJ1-4; D is unresolved. Germline-derived CDR1 and CDR2 are LNHDA and SQIVND (reference sequence). The length of the CDR3 is 14 residues. V was pared by 6 bases and J by 6 bases, with 14 bases between. In DNA, the CDR3 is TGTGCCAGTAGGGATACATTCCGGCATGAAAAACTGTTTTTT. Amino acid sequence: CASRDTFRHEKLFF.

This clone showed up just a few times. This rearrangement joins TRBV30 to TRBJ2-5; no definite D call. The CDR3 totals 13 residues. In germline, CDR1 is GTSNPN, CDR2 SVGIG (reference sequence). Trimming removed 1 base at V and 0 bases at J, with 6 bases between. The CDR3 here is CAWSAPYQETQYF. CDR3 DNA: TGTGCCTGGAGTGCCCCGTACCAAGAGACCCAGTACTTC.

V gene TRBV18 combines with J gene TRBJ1-1; TRBD1 matches at 10 bases. Germline assignment: CDR1 KGHSH and CDR2 LQKENI. The CDR3 has 21 amino acids. Losses at the gene ends were 3 bases for V and 5 bases for J; bases not matched to a gene: 24. CDR3 residues: CASSPRSLRDRGRVGATEAFF. The DNA of the CDR3 is TGTGCCAGCTCACCCCGATCTCTCCGGGACAGGGGTCGAGTAGGTGCAACTGAAGCTTTCTTT.

In DNA, the CDR3 is TGTGCCAGTAGTAGGTCCGCGGAGACCCAGTACTTC. This sequence encodes CASSRSAETQYF. The chain combines TRBV19 with TRBJ2-5; D is ambiguous. CDR3 length equals 12 residues. Germline CDR1 reads LNHDA; CDR2 reads SQIVND (reference sequence). With 4 bases removed from V and 5 bases from J, the gap between germline ends came to 8 bases. The full variable domain, completed using reference TRBV19 and TRBJ2-5, is DGGITQSPKYLFRKEGQNVTLSCEQNLNHDAMYWYRQDPGQGLRLIYYSQIVNDFQKGDIAEGYSVSREKKESFPLTVTSAQKNPTAFYLCASSRSAETQYFGPGTRLLVL.

V and J are TRBV6-5 and TRBJ1-5; possible D gene TRBD1, 5 bases. V was trimmed by 5 bases and J by 1 base, leaving 9 bases between them. Germline CDR1 reads MNHEY; CDR2 reads SVGAGI. The CDR3 is 14 amino acids. In nucleotides, the CDR3 is TGTGCCAGCAGTACTAGGGACAGCAATCAGCCCCAGCATTTT. Translated, it gives CASSTRDSNQPQHF.

The chain is built from TRBV30 and TRBJ1-4; a possible D gene is TRBD1 (6 bases). Germline-derived CDR1 and CDR2 are GTSNPN and SVGIG (reference sequence). Trimming pared 5 bases from V and 1 base from J, leaving 11 bases between. CDR3 length: 14 residues. As DNA, the CDR3 is TGTGCCTGGGGGACAACTATAACTAATGAAAAACTGTTTTTT. It is translated as CAWGTTITNEKLFF.

The chain carries TRBV3-1 (or the pseudogene TRBV3-2) and TRBJ1-6; tentatively, D is TRBD1 (6 bases). Trimming removed 4 bases from V and 10 bases from J, with 8 bases in between. Per germline, CDR1 LGHDT and CDR2 YNNKEL (reference sequence). The CDR3 length is 12 residues. The CDR3 protein is CASSRQVSPLHF. The DNA for the CDR3 is TGTGCCAGCAGCCGACAGGTGTCACCCCTCCACTTT.

The chain carries TRBV6-1 and TRBJ1-5; D is perhaps TRBD1 (6 bases). Trimming shortened V by 3 bases and J by 0 bases, and 9 bases separated the two germline ends. This CDR3 contains 15 residues. Germline CDR1 is MNHNS and CDR2 is SASEGT. In nucleotides, the CDR3 is TGTGCCAGCAGTGATCTCAGGGGTAGCAATCAGCCCCAGCATTTT. Protein sequence: CASSDLRGSNQPQHF.

To note about this clone: The same CDR3 is also encoded by other DNA sequences in this sample. J is TRBJ1-2 and V is TRBV4-1; D perhaps matches TRBD1 (6 bases). This CDR3 has 16 amino acids. Per the germline V gene, CDR1 is MGHRA and CDR2 is YSYEKL. The ends were cut back, 0 bases at V and 2 bases at J, with 13 bases in the middle. CDR3 loop: CASSQDPGQGNYGYTF. CDR3 DNA: TGCGCCAGCAGCCAAGATCCGGGGCAGGGGAACTATGGCTACACCTTC.

The V call is TRBV5-4, the J call TRBJ1-2; 10 bases agree with TRBD1. Germline CDR1 is SGHNT and CDR2 is YYREEE (reference sequence). The CDR3 has 15 amino acids. The J segment lost 1 base and the V segment lost 3 bases, leaving 3 bases of the junction unmatched. CDR3 amino acids: CASSWGTGDNYGYTF. CDR3 in DNA: TGTGCCAGCAGCTGGGGGACAGGGGATAACTATGGCTACACCTTC.

The CDR3 is CASRSEQGGGYTF. DNA for the CDR3: TGTGCCAGCAGGTCGGAACAGGGGGGTGGCTACACCTTC. The V and J genes are TRBV2 and TRBJ1-2, with 8 bases lining up with TRBD1. The CDR3 is made up of 13 amino acids. V shed 6 bases, J shed 7 bases, and the junction held 7 bases outside the gene matches. The germline CDR1 and CDR2 sequences are SNHLY and FYNNEI.

V and J are TRBV6-5 and TRBJ2-5; the D is unclear. Trimming shortened V by 8 bases and J by 0 bases, and 10 bases separated the two germline ends. Germline V gene lookup returns CDR1 MNHEY and CDR2 SVGAGI. This CDR3 contains 13 residues. CDR3 nucleotide sequence: TGTGCCAGCGAAACAGAGTACCAAGAGACCCAGTACTTC. This sequence encodes CASETEYQETQYF.

This rearrangement joins TRBV6-4 to TRBJ1-5, with a weak D call TRBD1 (6 bases). CDR1 MRHNA and CDR2 SNTAGT come from the germline V gene. The CDR3 consists of 15 residues. Trimming cost V 1 base and J 5 bases, with 12 bases left between them. In DNA, the CDR3 is TGTGCCAGCAGTGACTGGGTAGGGGGTCATCAGCCCCAGCATTTT. Translation gives CASSDWVGGHQPQHF.

The gene calls are TRBV7-8 and TRBJ1-2, with TRBD1 matching over 7 bases. Trimming removed 4 bases from V and 4 bases from J; junction bases left unmatched: 18. There are 18 residues in the CDR3. In germline, CDR1 is SGHVS, CDR2 FQNEAQ. The CDR3 nucleotides read TGTGCCAGCAGCTCAACCGGGACAGCTAAGTTCAAGGGCTATGGCTACACCTTC. It encodes CASSSTGTAKFKGYGYTF.

The rearrangement links TRBV19 to TRBJ1-2; no clear D gene. Germline-derived CDR1 and CDR2 are LNHDA and SQIVND (reference sequence). The CDR3 contains 14 residues. Trimming shortened V by 3 bases and J by 8 bases, and 16 bases separated the two germline ends. CDR3 sequence (DNA): TGTGCCAGTAGTATCACCGGCAGGCCCGGAGGCTACACCTTC. This codes for CASSITGRPGGYTF.

The sample holds one count of this clone. This sequence joins TRBV4-1 and TRBJ2-7; unclear D gene. Per the germline V gene, CDR1 is MGHRA and CDR2 is YSYEKL. V was clipped by 0 bases and J by 0 bases, with 9 bases between them. The length of the CDR3 is 15 residues. The chain's CDR3 is CASSQDQAFSYEQYF. The CDR3 nucleotides are TGCGCCAGCAGCCAAGATCAAGCGTTCTCCTACGAGCAGTACTTC.

The rearrangement joins TRBV19 to TRBJ2-1; D might be TRBD2 (5 bases). This CDR3 has 14 amino acids. Trimming removed 3 bases at V and 2 bases at J, with 8 bases between. Germline V lookup: CDR1 LNHDA, CDR2 SQIVND (reference sequence). CDR3 sequence (DNA): TGTGCCAGTAGTATGCCCGGGACCTACAATGAGCAGTTCTTC. Protein product: CASSMPGTYNEQFF.

The chain recombines TRBV5-1 with TRBJ1-2; D gene ambiguous. CDR1 is SGHRS and CDR2 is YFSETQ in the germline V gene. V was cut by 0 bases and J by 3 bases, with 15 bases left in between. This CDR3 has 16 residues. The DNA of the CDR3 is TGCGCCAGCAGCTTGGGAGTCCGGACTTCGGACTATGGCTACACCTTC. Its translation: CASSLGVRTSDYGYTF.

This chain uses TRBV30 with TRBJ1-3; D may be TRBD1 (5 bases). The CDR3 spans 13 residues. Trimming pared 3 bases from V and 4 bases from J, leaving 10 bases between. Germline V lookup: CDR1 GTSNPN, CDR2 SVGIG (reference sequence). The CDR3 DNA is TGTGCCTGGAGGCAGGGAGGAGGAAACACCATATATTTT. This sequence encodes CAWRQGGGNTIYF.

This chain links TRBV6-4 with TRBJ2-3; D unclear. Germline values: CDR1 MRHNA, CDR2 SNTAGT. The V end lost 0 bases, the J end lost 5 bases, and 6 bases lay between the germline ends. The CDR3 consists of 13 residues. Here the CDR3 reads CASSDSLLDTQYF. The CDR3 nucleotides are TGTGCCAGCAGTGACTCGCTACTAGATACGCAGTATTTT.

Only one count was recorded for this clone. The V call is TRBV7-9, the J call TRBJ2-7, with D uncertain. Germline V gives CDR1 SEHNR, CDR2 FQNEAQ (reference sequence). This CDR3 comprises 13 residues. V lost 3 bases and J 7 bases, leaving 13 bases between the germline ends. The CDR3 is CASSFPVSREQYF. Here the CDR3 DNA reads TGTGCCAGCAGCTTCCCGGTCTCGAGGGAGCAGTACTTC.

Here the CDR3 DNA reads TGTGCCAGCAGTTTAAACGGACAGTACTCTAACTATGGCTACACCTTC. Its translation is CASSLNGQYSNYGYTF. The chain joins TRBV27 to TRBJ1-2, with D possibly TRBD1 on 6 matching bases. The length of the CDR3 is 16 residues. V lost 2 bases to trimming and J lost 0 bases, with 13 bases between them. The germline V gene has CDR1 MNHEY and CDR2 SMNVEV (reference sequence).

The chain joins TRBV7-8 to TRBJ1-1, with 7 bases identical to TRBD1. The CDR3 covers 14 residues. The V segment lost 8 bases and the J segment 1 base; nucleotides outside the gene matches: 7. The germline CDR1 and CDR2 sequences are SGHVS and FQNEAQ. The CDR3 is CASGLNRGNTEAFF. Written as DNA, the CDR3 is TGTGCCAGCGGTTTAAACAGGGGGAACACTGAAGCTTTCTTT.

The chain has TRBV12-5 and TRBJ2-1; 15 positions match TRBD2. Germline V CDR1 and CDR2: LGHNT, FRNRAP. There are 23 residues in the CDR3. V lost 0 bases and J lost 0; bases outside the gene matches: 15. In nucleotides, the CDR3 is TGTGCTAGTGGTTTGGTCCCCAAATACGGGACTAGCGGGAGGTTCAGCTCCTACAATGAGCAGTTCTTC. Encoded protein: CASGLVPKYGTSGRFSSYNEQFF.

The chain employs TRBV30 and TRBJ1-1; no clear D. Trimming cost V 0 bases and J 1 base, with 9 bases left between them. There are 14 residues in the CDR3. CDR1 is GTSNPN and CDR2 is SVGIG in the germline V gene (reference sequence). The chain's CDR3 is CAWSVDLGNTEAFF. The CDR3 DNA reads as TGTGCCTGGAGTGTAGACCTGGGGAACACTGAAGCTTTCTTT. Full variable domain (rest looked up from reference TRBV30 and TRBJ1-1): SQTIHQWPATLVQPVGSPLSLECTVEGTSNPNLYWYRQAAGRGLQLLFYSVGIGQISSEVPQNLSASRPQDRQFILSSKKLLLSDSGFYLCAWSVDLGNTEAFFGQGTRLTVV.

The chain has TRBV19 and TRBJ1-2, with a possible D match to TRBD1 (5 bases). This CDR3 is built from 15 residues. Per germline, CDR1 LNHDA and CDR2 SQIVND (reference sequence). V lost 5 bases to trimming and J lost 4 bases, with 17 bases between them. The chain's CDR3 is CASSLGAGRGYGYTF. In DNA form, the CDR3 reads TGTGCCAGTAGTCTAGGGGCAGGTAGAGGCTATGGCTACACCTTC.

Only a few counts were recorded for this clone. The J gene is TRBJ1-4, the V gene TRBV15; D is unresolved. From germline, CDR1 is LNHNV and CDR2 YYDKDF (reference sequence). V was pared by 1 base and J by 5 bases, with 2 bases between. The CDR3 covers 12 residues. CDR3 coding DNA: TGTGCCACCAGCAGAGGGAATGAAAAACTGTTTTTT. Its translation: CATSRGNEKLFF.

The chain links TRBV24-1 to TRBJ2-1; TRBD2 is a possible D gene (5 bases). With 5 bases removed from V and 9 bases from J, the gap between germline ends came to 13 bases. Germline loops: CDR1 KGHDR, CDR2 SFDVKD. This CDR3 spans 13 amino acids. In nucleotides, the CDR3 is TGTGCCACCAGTGTCCCGGGGTCGGCTGAGCAGTTCTTC. Translated: CATSVPGSAEQFF.